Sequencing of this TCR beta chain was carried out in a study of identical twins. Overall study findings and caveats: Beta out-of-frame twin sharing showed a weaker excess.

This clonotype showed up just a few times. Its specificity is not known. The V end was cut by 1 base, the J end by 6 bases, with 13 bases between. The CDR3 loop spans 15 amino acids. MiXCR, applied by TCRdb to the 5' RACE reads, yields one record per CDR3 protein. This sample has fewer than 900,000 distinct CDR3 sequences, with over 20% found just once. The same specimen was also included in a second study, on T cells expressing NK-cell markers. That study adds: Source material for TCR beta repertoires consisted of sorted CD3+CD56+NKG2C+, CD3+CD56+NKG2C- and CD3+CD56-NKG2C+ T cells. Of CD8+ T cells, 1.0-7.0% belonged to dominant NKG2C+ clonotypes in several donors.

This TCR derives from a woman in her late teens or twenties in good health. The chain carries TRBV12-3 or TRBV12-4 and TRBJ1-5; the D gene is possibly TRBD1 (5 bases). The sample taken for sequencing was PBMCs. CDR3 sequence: CASSLGFGTGQPQHF. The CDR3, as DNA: TGTGCCAGCAGTTTAGGGTTCGGGACCGGTCAGCCCCAGCATTTT.